What follows are 20 T cell receptor beta chains derived from one specimen sequenced in a study of radiation and T cells in renal cell carcinoma. As to time point: blood 4 weeks post-SBRT, at nephrectomy. Treatment reported: 15 Gy SBRT to primary tumor, nephrectomy 4 weeks later. Produced via immunoSEQ multiplex PCR; TCRdb's table is partial and in-frame only. The repertoire holds roughly 64,000 clones, 70% to 80% seen once, with about 6.4% in the top ten. The material was blood, obtained from a patient whose treatment included radiotherapy and nephrectomy. The receptors stem from a man in his sixties with renal cell carcinoma.

To note about this clone: This CDR3 is also generated by other DNA sequences in the sample. The rearrangement uses TRBV5-1 and TRBJ2-5, with 9 bases identical to TRBD2. The J call may be mistaken, given a closer DNA end match to TRBJ2-7. CDR1 and CDR2 from the germline V gene are SGHRS and YFSETQ. This CDR3 contains 15 residues. CDR3 bases: TGCGCCAGCAGTCTTAGCGGGGGCAGCTCCTACGAGCAGTACTTC. It specifies CASSLSGGSSYEQYF.

This clone was observed once. This chain joins TRBV7-6 and TRBJ2-5; D unclear. This CDR3 region has 14 residues. Trimming took off 5 bases at V and 3 bases at J, with 13 bases between the two ends. CDR1 SGHVS and CDR2 FNYEAQ come from the germline V gene. CDR3 amino acids: CASSPPVLEETQYF. CDR3 nucleotide sequence: TGTGCCAGCAGCCCGCCGGTACTCGAAGAGACCCAGTACTTC.

This chain uses TRBV2 with TRBJ2-2; D is unresolved. Trimming took off 6 bases at V and 8 bases at J, with 16 bases between the two ends. Germline assignment: CDR1 SNHLY and CDR2 FYNNEI. This CDR3 contains 14 residues. In nucleotides, the CDR3 is TGTGCCAGCAGCGCAGGATCCGCGGAAGGGGAGCTGTTTTTT. Amino acid sequence: CASSAGSAEGELFF.

A single count supports this clone. V usage is TRBV7-9 and J usage is TRBJ2-5, with D tentatively TRBD1 or TRBD2 (7 bases each). Trimming removed 7 bases at V and 7 bases at J, with 10 bases between. Germline V gives CDR1 SEHNR, CDR2 FQNEAQ (reference sequence). The CDR3 consists of 11 residues. The CDR3 loop reads CASTGGGTQYF. CDR3 coding DNA: TGTGCCAGCACAGGGGGGGGGACCCAGTACTTC.

This clone has only a few counts. The chain has TRBV5-3 and TRBJ2-7, with D hard to call. TRBV5-3 is noted as an ORF with a role that remains uncertain. The CDR3 runs 12 residues. Trimming pared 5 bases from V and 2 bases from J, leaving 8 bases between. In nucleotides, the CDR3 is TGTGCCAGAAGGGCGGCGGCCTACGAGCAGTACTTC. It is translated as CARRAAAYEQYF.

The chain combines TRBV7-2 with TRBJ1-3, with no clear D. Germline V gene data show CDR1 as SGHTA and CDR2 as FQGNSA. Trimming removed 1 base at V and 0 bases at J, with 7 bases between. CDR3 size: 15 residues. The CDR3 loop is CASSLEVSSGNTIYF. The CDR3, as DNA: TGTGCCAGCAGCTTAGAGGTTAGCTCTGGAAACACCATATATTTT.

This clone occurred a few times. The chain links TRBV7-8 to TRBJ2-1, with D perhaps matching TRBD2 (5 bases). The V gene lost 6 bases and the J gene lost 6 bases, with 24 bases spanning the gap. This CDR3 spans 17 amino acids. CDR1 and CDR2 (germline): SGHVS, FQNEAQ. The CDR3 DNA sequence: TGTGCCAGCAGACCCAGCTATACTAGTCCGGTTTCCAATGAGCAGTTCTTC. This gives the protein CASRPSYTSPVSNEQFF. Full variable domain (missing parts from reference TRBV7-8 and TRBJ2-1): GAGVSQSPRYKVAKRGQDVALRCDPISGHVSLFWYQQALGQGPEFLTYFQNEAQLDKSGLPSDRFFAERPEGSVSTLKIQRTQQEDSAVYLCASRPSYTSPVSNEQFFGPGTRLTVL.

This chain uses TRBV7-9 with TRBJ2-4; no clear D gene. The CDR3 runs to 13 residues. Germline CDR1 reads SEHNR; CDR2 reads FQNEAQ (reference sequence). The V end was cut by 0 bases, the J end by 10 bases, with 10 bases between. The CDR3 reads CASSLALPWIQYF. The DNA for the CDR3 is TGTGCCAGCAGCTTAGCCCTACCTTGGATTCAGTACTTC.

The J gene is TRBJ1-4, the V gene TRBV18; tentatively, D is TRBD1 (5 bases). Trimming took off 3 bases at V and 3 bases at J, with 8 bases between the two ends. The germline CDR1 and CDR2 sequences are KGHSH and LQKENI. CDR3 length: 14 amino acids. The CDR3 DNA reads TGTGCCAGCTCACCCGGAGGGGCTAATGAAAAACTGTTTTTT. Amino acid sequence: CASSPGGANEKLFF. Filled out from reference TRBV18 and TRBJ1-4, the complete variable domain reads NAGVMQNPRHLVRRRGQEARLRCSPMKGHSHVYWYRQLPEEGLKFMVYLQKENIIDESGMPKERFSAEFPKEGPSILRIQQVVRGDSAAYFCASSPGGANEKLFFGSGTQLSVL.

This chain joins TRBV15 and TRBJ2-3; perhaps TRBD2 as D (6 bases). The germline V gene has CDR1 LNHNV and CDR2 YYDKDF (reference sequence). Between the trimmed V and J ends, which lost 0 bases and 7 bases, there was a span of 26 bases. The CDR3 contains 19 residues. CDR3: CATSRDKVGTGLRGNTQYF. CDR3 DNA sequence: TGTGCCACCAGCAGAGATAAAGTCGGAACCGGGCTCCGCGGGAATACGCAGTATTTT. Together with reference TRBV15 and TRBJ2-3, the CDR3 gives the full variable domain: DAMVIQNPRYQVTQFGKPVTLSCSQTLNHNVMYWYQQKSSQAPKLLFHYYDKDFNNEADTPDNFQSRRPNTSFCFLDIRSPGLGDTAMYLCATSRDKVGTGLRGNTQYFGPGTRLTVL.

The CDR3 nucleotides read TGCAGCGTTGCCGGGACTAGCGGGATGAAGGACACCGGGGAGCTGTTTTTT. Translating gives CSVAGTSGMKDTGELFF. The chain uses TRBV29-1 and TRBJ2-2, with 13 bases matching TRBD2. The CDR3 spans 17 residues. The V segment lost 4 bases and the J segment 3 bases; nucleotides outside the gene matches: 8. CDR1 is SQVTM, CDR2 ANQGSEA, per germline.

V is TRBV5-1 and J is TRBJ2-3; either TRBD1 or TRBD2 may supply D (5 bases each). The CDR3 covers 15 residues. The germline V gene encodes CDR1 SGHRS and CDR2 YFSETQ. Between the trimmed V and J ends, which lost 3 bases and 0 bases, there was a span of 11 bases. The DNA of the CDR3 is TGCGCCAGCAGCTCCGGGACGGTTAGCACAGATACGCAGTATTTT. This gives the protein CASSSGTVSTDTQYF.

The chain recombines TRBV5-4 with TRBJ2-3; 8 bases agree with TRBD2. Germline V gives CDR1 SGHNT, CDR2 YYREEE (reference sequence). The CDR3 is 14 residues long. V trimming: 6 bases; J trimming: 5 bases; junction bases outside the gene matches: 8. The CDR3 DNA is TGTGCCAGCACCACCGGGGGGGTTGTAGATACGCAGTATTTT. Encoded protein: CASTTGGVVDTQYF.

V and J are TRBV28 and TRBJ1-1; D uncertain. The CDR3 is made up of 11 amino acids. In germline, CDR1 is MDHEN, CDR2 SYDVKM. Trimming shortened V by 2 bases and J by 6 bases, and 4 bases separated the two germline ends. The CDR3 coding sequence is TGTGCCAGCAGTTTAAACGCTGAAGCTTTCTTT. The encoded protein is CASSLNAEAFF.

There are a few counts of this clone. The CDR3 is CASSKRTGIVDEQYF. The CDR3 region has the DNA TGCGCCAGCAGCAAGAGGACAGGGATTGTCGACGAGCAGTACTTC. The chain recombines TRBV5-1 with TRBJ2-7; 8 positions match TRBD1. Germline CDR1 SGHRS, CDR2 YFSETQ. The CDR3 is 15 amino acids. The V and J ends lost 4 bases and 5 bases, in that order; junction bases with no gene match: 11. Filled out from reference TRBV5-1 and TRBJ2-7, the complete variable domain reads KAGVTQTPRYLIKTRGQQVTLSCSPISGHRSVSWYQQTPGQGLQFLFEYFSETQRNKGNFPGRFSGRQFSNSRSEMNVSTLELGDSALYLCASSKRTGIVDEQYFGPGTRLTVT.

This rearrangement joins TRBV10-3 to TRBJ1-1, with 7 bases lining up with TRBD1. Trimming cost V 0 bases and J 4 bases; bases outside gene matches: 2. CDR3 size: 14 residues. Germline loops: CDR1 ENHRY, CDR2 SYGVKD. In nucleotides, the CDR3 is TGTGCCATCAGTGAGTCAGGGGGCTTCACTGAAGCTTTCTTT. Translation: CAISESGGFTEAFF.

V and J are TRBV29-1 and TRBJ2-1, with 9 bases matching TRBD1. The ends lost 7 bases at V and 8 bases at J; junction bases unmatched: 12. Germline CDR1 reads SQVTM; CDR2 reads ANQGSEA. The CDR3 extends over 14 amino acids. CDR3 in DNA: TGCAGCGCTGATCCGGGACAGGGTCTCGATGAGCAGTTCTTC. Amino acid sequence: CSADPGQGLDEQFF.

The CDR3 bases are TGTGCCAGCAGCTTGATGCTAGCGGGACCGTACAATGAGCAGTTCTTC. Protein product: CASSLMLAGPYNEQFF. The rearrangement joins TRBV5-6 to TRBJ2-1, with TRBD2 matching over 9 bases. Trimming removed 1 base from V and 4 bases from J; junction bases left unmatched: 6. Germline V gene sequence: CDR1 SGHDT, CDR2 YYEEEE. The CDR3 has 16 amino acids. The whole variable domain, filled in from reference TRBV5-6 and TRBJ2-1, reads DAGVTQSPTHLIKTRGQQVTLRCSPKSGHDTVSWYQQALGQGPQFIFQYYEEEERQRGNFPDRFSGHQFPNYSSELNVNALLLGDSALYLCASSLMLAGPYNEQFFGPGTRLTVL.

The table lists this clone with a count of one. The chain uses TRBV6-1 and TRBJ2-7, with a weak D call TRBD1 (6 bases). The CDR3 runs 14 residues. Germline CDR1 is MNHNS and CDR2 is SASEGT. V was cut by 7 bases and J by 6 bases, with 19 bases left in between. CDR3 sequence: CASIKQGLGVEQYF. The CDR3 DNA reads as TGTGCCAGCATCAAACAGGGATTGGGCGTCGAGCAGTACTTC.

The rearrangement links TRBV23-1 to TRBJ2-1; tentative D call: TRBD1 (5 bases). TRBV23-1 counts as an open reading frame of uncertain function. The V end was cut by 0 bases, the J end by 0 bases, with 9 bases between. This CDR3 is 16 amino acids long. CDR3 coding DNA: TGCGCCAGCAGTCAATCGGGAAGGGGCTCCTACAATGAGCAGTTCTTC. This sequence encodes CASSQSGRGSYNEQFF.